These 8 T cell receptor beta chains were all obtained from the same sample, sequenced in a study of cytomegalovirus exposure and HLA in healthy donors. Clones were sequenced by immunoSEQ multiplex PCR, and TCRdb holds only the in-frame ones, with some missing. In the table there are 250,000 to 400,000 clones, roughly 86% of which are singletons. Sample: PBMCs. The origin of the receptors is a man aged 30 to 45 in good health and CMV-seronegative.

The CDR3 sequence: CASSETGVIGSPLHF. The DNA for the CDR3 is TGTGCCAGCAGTGAGACAGGGGTCATTGGCTCACCCCTCCACTTT. The chain is built from TRBV2 and TRBJ1-6, with 8 bases aligning to TRBD1. Looked up from germline, CDR1 is SNHLY and CDR2 is FYNNEI. V lost 3 bases and J lost 10; bases outside the gene matches: 8. The CDR3 runs to 15 residues. Filled out from reference TRBV2 and TRBJ1-6, the complete variable domain reads EPEVTQTPSHQVTQMGQEVILRCVPISNHLYFYWYRQILGQKVEFLVSFYNNEISEKSEIFDDQFSVERPDGSNFTLKIRSTKLEDSAMYFCASSETGVIGSPLHFGNGTRLTVT.

The chain joins TRBV6-1 to TRBJ1-2; D remains unclear. This CDR3 region has 14 residues. Trimming removed 2 bases from V and 1 base from J, with 8 bases in between. CDR1 MNHNS and CDR2 SASEGT come from the germline V gene. CDR3 sequence: CASSEWRGNYGYTF. The CDR3 DNA sequence: TGTGCCAGCAGTGAATGGCGAGGTAACTATGGCTACACCTTC.

The chain uses TRBV27 and TRBJ2-2; D is uncertain. Germline CDR1 reads MNHEY; CDR2 reads SMNVEV (reference sequence). Trimming took 5 bases from V and 3 from J, leaving 4 bases between them. This CDR3 has 12 amino acids. The CDR3 here is CASSEYTGELFF. The DNA for the CDR3 is TGTGCCAGCAGTGAGTACACCGGGGAGCTGTTTTTT.

V usage is TRBV18 and J usage is TRBJ2-3; 7 nucleotides match TRBD2. This CDR3 is 16 amino acids long. V trimming: 1 base; J trimming: 2 bases; junction bases outside the gene matches: 6. Germline lookup yields CDR1 KGHSH and CDR2 LQKENI. This chain's CDR3 is CASSPLPAGYTDTQYF. CDR3 nucleotide sequence: TGTGCCAGCTCACCACTCCCAGCGGGGTACACAGATACGCAGTATTTT.

This chain connects TRBV7-8 to TRBJ2-7; possible D gene TRBD1, 6 bases. Germline CDR1 SGHVS, CDR2 FQNEAQ. The CDR3 spans 14 residues. Trimming removed 2 bases at V and 3 bases at J, with 11 bases between. CDR3 region: CASSLSTGHYEQYF. CDR3 bases: TGTGCCAGCAGCTTAAGTACAGGGCACTACGAGCAGTACTTC.

This clone was recorded only once. The gene calls are TRBV10-1 and TRBJ1-1, with 7 bases that match TRBD1. The CDR3 has 14 amino acids. The junction had 2 bases not matched to a gene; V was cut back by 3 bases and J by 1 base. Germline V CDR1 and CDR2: WNHNN, SYGVQD (reference sequence). This chain's CDR3 is CASSDHRGNTEAFF. DNA of the CDR3: TGCGCCAGCAGTGACCACAGGGGGAACACTGAAGCTTTCTTT.

This clone was counted a single time. The chain recombines TRBV5-4 with TRBJ2-3; unclear D gene. Germline loops: CDR1 SGHNT, CDR2 YYREEE (reference sequence). CDR3 size: 13 residues. V gave up 4 bases and J gave up 0 bases, with 6 bases separating them. The CDR3 nucleotides are TGTGCCAGCAGCCATACTAGCACAGATACGCAGTATTTT. It translates to CASSHTSTDTQYF.

The gene calls are TRBV5-1 and TRBJ2-3; 8 nucleotides match TRBD2. Trimming cost V 1 base and J 4 bases; bases outside gene matches: 2. CDR1 and CDR2 (germline): SGHRS, YFSETQ. This CDR3 region has 14 residues. The CDR3 DNA is TGCGCCAGCAGCTTGACGGGGGGGCCAGATACGCAGTATTTT. Translation gives CASSLTGGPDTQYF.